A single sample is the source of the 22 T cell receptor beta chains below, sequenced in a study of T cells in Graves' hyperthyroidism and ophthalmopathy. TCR beta CDR3 sequences were amplified from RNA transcripts. A first-round RT-PCR of the TCR CDR3 used the HTBI primer set. TCRdb analysed the multiplex PCR reads with MiXCR anew, one entry per CDR3 protein. The table has fewer than 800,000 distinct CDR3 sequences, around 15% seen once; the top ten hold around 8%. The sequencing input was blood. The receptors were sampled from a man aged 18-30 years with Graves' hyperthyroidism.

This clonotype was observed at least ten times. The chain recombines TRBV24-1 with TRBJ2-5; 14 nucleotides line up with TRBD2. Germline assignment: CDR1 KGHDR and CDR2 SFDVKD. V lost 5 bases and J lost 4; bases outside the gene matches: 11. The length of the CDR3 is 18 residues. The CDR3: CATSGLTSGRAGGETQYF. Written as DNA, the CDR3 is TGTGCCACCAGTGGCCTGACTAGCGGGAGGGCCGGGGGAGAGACCCAGTACTTC.

This clonotype was seen at least ten times. This chain connects TRBV2 to TRBJ1-1; D unclear. There are 14 residues in the CDR3. CDR1 and CDR2 from the germline V gene are SNHLY and FYNNEI. Between the trimmed V and J ends, which lost 1 base and 1 base, there was a span of 7 bases. Written as DNA, the CDR3 is TGTGCCAGCAGTGAAGGGTATGGGAACACTGAAGCTTTCTTT. The encoded protein is CASSEGYGNTEAFF.

The V call is TRBV5-1, the J call TRBJ2-1, with D possibly matching TRBD2 (7 bases). Germline V gene sequence: CDR1 SGHRS, CDR2 YFSETQ. Trimming removed 4 bases from V and 15 bases from J, with 20 bases in between. The CDR3 sequence is 13 residues long. CDR3 sequence (DNA): TGCGCCAGCAGCGCTAATACGGGGGGCCGGCCGTTCTTC. It translates to CASSANTGGRPFF.

The chain links TRBV6-2 or TRBV6-3 to TRBJ2-1; the D gene is possibly TRBD2 (5 bases). This CDR3 spans 13 amino acids. Germline CDR1 reads MNHEY; CDR2 reads SVGEGT. V lost 11 bases, J lost 1 base, and 12 bases lay in between. CDR3 nucleotides: TGTGCCCTATACAGCGGTTCCTACAATGAGCAGTTCTTC. Protein: CALYSGSYNEQFF.

This clonotype has more than one count but fewer than ten. V gene TRBV4-3 combines with J gene TRBJ1-5, with 8 bases matching TRBD1. Germline assignment: CDR1 LGHNA and CDR2 YSLEER. CDR3 length: 17 residues. Losses at the gene ends were 4 bases for V and 2 bases for J; bases not matched to a gene: 10. In DNA, the CDR3 is TGCGCCAGCAGCCTGGGGCAGGGGGCGGTTGGCAATCAGCCCCAGCATTTT. Its translation is CASSLGQGAVGNQPQHF.

This clonotype appeared many times. The rearrangement joins TRBV3-1 to TRBJ2-1; D might be TRBD1 or TRBD2, each matching 5 bases. Trimming pared 0 bases from V and 2 bases from J, leaving 20 bases between. The CDR3 extends over 19 amino acids. CDR1 and CDR2 from the germline V gene are LGHDT and YNNKEL (reference sequence). The CDR3 sequence is CASSQDLGAQRGPYNEQFF. The CDR3 DNA follows: TGTGCCAGCAGCCAAGACCTTGGGGCACAAAGAGGGCCCTACAATGAGCAGTTCTTC.

This clonotype has a handful of counts. This rearrangement joins TRBV6-5 to TRBJ2-3, with 10 bases matching TRBD2. The junction had 2 bases not matched to a gene; V was cut back by 2 bases and J by 3 bases. CDR3 length equals 15 residues. Germline V gene lookup returns CDR1 MNHEY and CDR2 SVGAGI. DNA of the CDR3: TGTGCCAGCAGTTACACTAGCGGGATTACAGATACGCAGTATTTT. This translates into CASSYTSGITDTQYF.

This clonotype appeared a few times. The rearrangement joins TRBV27 to TRBJ2-7; D is unclear. Germline loops: CDR1 MNHEY, CDR2 SMNVEV (reference sequence). Trimming took off 1 base at V and 3 bases at J, with 4 bases between the two ends. The CDR3 has 12 amino acids. CDR3 nucleotides: TGTGCCAGCAGTTTATTCATCTACGAGCAGTACTTC. Its protein product is CASSLFIYEQYF.

This clonotype was recorded a few times. The chain joins TRBV7-8 to TRBJ1-1; D is possibly TRBD1 (5 bases). Trimming removed 3 bases at V and 7 bases at J, with 12 bases between. Germline CDR1 reads SGHVS; CDR2 reads FQNEAQ. The CDR3 totals 13 residues. The DNA for the CDR3 is TGTGCCAGCAGCTTGGGGGGGACGCTTGAAGCTTTCTTT. It translates to CASSLGGTLEAFF.

The chain employs TRBV6-5 and TRBJ1-4; D is unclear. With 0 bases removed from V and 8 bases from J, the gap between germline ends came to 10 bases. The CDR3 spans 14 residues. Germline CDR1 and CDR2: MNHEY and SVGAGI. CDR3 sequence: CASSYSSPSEKLFF. CDR3 sequence (DNA): TGTGCCAGCAGTTACTCAAGCCCAAGCGAAAAACTGTTTTTT.

This clonotype has a count of ten or more. The CDR3 nucleotides read TGTGCCAGCAGCCCCGTAGGTGGGTCAGGGGACGAGCAGTACTTC. Protein sequence: CASSPVGGSGDEQYF. The genes are TRBV27 and TRBJ2-7; perhaps TRBD1 as D (6 bases). From germline, CDR1 is MNHEY and CDR2 SMNVEV (reference sequence). Trimming stripped 6 bases from V and 5 bases from J, with 20 bases between. The CDR3 runs 15 residues.

The rearrangement joins TRBV5-4 to TRBJ1-5, with D tentatively TRBD1 (5 bases). The CDR3 loop spans 13 amino acids. Trimming took 4 bases from V and 5 from J, leaving 10 bases between them. From germline, CDR1 is SGHNT and CDR2 YYREEE (reference sequence). DNA of the CDR3: TGTGCCAGCAGCCGGGGGTGGGATCAGCCCCAGCATTTT. This sequence encodes CASSRGWDQPQHF.

The rearrangement links TRBV9 to TRBJ2-3; D is unresolved. Trimming pared 9 bases from V and 2 bases from J, leaving 16 bases between. CDR3 length: 14 residues. Germline V gene lookup returns CDR1 SGDLS and CDR2 YYNGEE. The CDR3 reads CATSDFVDTDTQYF. The CDR3 region has the DNA TGTGCCACCAGTGATTTCGTGGACACAGATACGCAGTATTTT.

The gene calls are TRBV28 and TRBJ2-1, with 13 bases lining up with TRBD2. V lost 2 bases, J lost 16 bases, and 5 bases stayed unmatched. The CDR3 is 13 residues long. The germline V gene encodes CDR1 MDHEN and CDR2 SYDVKM. The CDR3 sequence: CASSLPTSGRSFF. CDR3 sequence (DNA): TGTGCCAGCAGTTTACCGACTAGCGGGAGGTCTTTCTTC.

The chain joins TRBV9 to TRBJ2-1, with TRBD2 matching 12 bases. CDR3 size: 15 residues. Germline V gene lookup returns CDR1 SGDLS and CDR2 YYNGEE. Germline trimming cut 1 base from V and 7 bases from J; bases unmatched to any gene: 3. CDR3 bases: TGTGCCAGCAGCGTATTGGGGACTAGCGGGAATGAGCAGTTCTTC. The encoded protein is CASSVLGTSGNEQFF.

This clonotype showed up just a few times. This rearrangement joins TRBV27 to TRBJ2-7; D gene unclear. This CDR3 contains 13 residues. V was shortened by 1 base and J by 6 bases, with 10 bases between the two germline ends. CDR1 MNHEY and CDR2 SMNVEV come from the germline V gene (reference sequence). This CDR3 reads CASSLYQSGEQYF. CDR3 DNA sequence: TGTGCCAGCAGTTTATATCAGTCGGGCGAGCAGTACTTC.

Many counts were recorded for this clonotype. The gene calls are TRBV28 and TRBJ2-7, with D hard to call. V gave up 3 bases and J gave up 5 bases, with 11 bases separating them. This CDR3 is built from 13 residues. CDR1 and CDR2 (germline): MDHEN, SYDVKM. The CDR3 sequence is CASSFTDGDEQYF. In nucleotides, the CDR3 is TGTGCCAGCAGTTTCACGGATGGGGACGAGCAGTACTTC.

This clonotype occurred many times. V gene TRBV18 combines with J gene TRBJ2-7; TRBD2 agrees at 7 bases. This CDR3 spans 13 amino acids. Germline V gene lookup returns CDR1 KGHSH and CDR2 LQKENI. The trim removed 8 bases at V and 4 bases at J, leaving 8 bases unmatched. The CDR3 protein is CASSPPGGYEQYF. The CDR3, as DNA: TGTGCCAGCAGTCCACCGGGAGGATACGAGCAGTACTTC.

Ten or more counts support this clonotype. V usage is TRBV5-1 and J usage is TRBJ2-2; TRBD2 might be the D (5 bases). Trimming pared 7 bases from V and 0 bases from J, leaving 10 bases between. The CDR3 loop spans 14 amino acids. CDR1 is SGHRS and CDR2 is YFSETQ in the germline V gene. Written as DNA, the CDR3 is TGCGCCAGCGCTCGAGGGACGAACACCGGGGAGCTGTTTTTT. It codes for CASARGTNTGELFF.

This clonotype was seen repeatedly, ten times or more. The V gene is TRBV15, the J gene TRBJ2-2; TRBD1 agrees at 8 bases. V shed 1 base, J shed 0 bases, and the junction held 10 bases outside the gene matches. The CDR3 extends over 19 amino acids. Germline assignment: CDR1 LNHNV and CDR2 YYDKDF (reference sequence). CDR3 nucleotides: TGTGCCACCAGCAGAGGTCCCGGGCAGGGGGCTGCGAACACCGGGGAGCTGTTTTTT. Amino acid sequence: CATSRGPGQGAANTGELFF.

This clonotype was detected a few times. The gene calls are TRBV19 and TRBJ2-3; TRBD2 matches 14 bases. Looked up from germline, CDR1 is LNHDA and CDR2 is SQIVND (reference sequence). The CDR3 is 18 amino acids. After removal of 3 bases from V and 6 bases from J, the junction contained 11 bases not matched to a gene. The CDR3 loop reads CASSMRPGTSGRWDTQYF. The CDR3 bases are TGTGCCAGTAGTATGCGCCCCGGGACTAGCGGGAGATGGGATACGCAGTATTTT.

In its sample, this clonotype was seen a few times. This chain joins TRBV14 and TRBJ1-1; D might be TRBD1 (5 bases). The germline V gene encodes CDR1 SGHDN and CDR2 FVKESK. The length of the CDR3 is 15 residues. Trimming shortened V by 1 base and J by 5 bases, and 14 bases separated the two germline ends. CDR3 protein: CASSQGGRRGTEAFF. CDR3 nucleotides: TGTGCCAGCAGCCAAGGAGGCAGGCGGGGGACTGAAGCTTTCTTT.